Listed below are T cell receptor beta chains from one sample, sequenced in a study of neurological immune-mediated disorders. TCRdb re-called the 5' RACE reads through MiXCR, storing one row per CDR3 protein. The table includes roughly 71,000 distinct CDR3 sequences, about 4% detected once. The sample was PBMCs. Receptor source: a man younger than 40 with multiple sclerosis. The CDR3 runs from the conserved cysteine through the conserved F or W. A D gene is named only where the DNA matches it firmly. Clone size is given for some rows only: seen once, a few or many times, or a class if the clone is expanded.

abundance	d_gene	v_gene	j_gene	CDR3nt	CDR3aa
many	-	TRBV24-1	TRBJ2-7	TGTGCCACCAGTGATCCCGTGACAGAATTCTACGAGCAGTACTTC	CATSDPVTEFYEQYF
many	TRBD1	TRBV20-1	TRBJ1-6	TGCAGTGCTGACTCGGACAGGAATTCACCCCTCCACTTT	CSADSDRNSPLHF
many	TRBD2	TRBV24-1	TRBJ2-1	TGTGCCACCAGTGAAGGACTAGCGGGGGGGAAGCAGTTCTTC	CATSEGLAGGKQFF
many	-	TRBV5-5	TRBJ1-4	TGTGCCAGCAGCCCTGCGGGAACTAATGAAAAACTGTTTTTT	CASSPAGTNEKLFF
many	-	TRBV4-1	TRBJ1-2	TGCGCCAGCAGCCAAGAAGGGGGGGTCAGCTATGGCTACACCTTC	CASSQEGGVSYGYTF
many	TRBD2	TRBV20-1	TRBJ2-1	TGCAGTGTGGCTAGCGGAGAGGATGAGCAGTTCTTC	CSVASGEDEQFF
many	TRBD1	TRBV27	TRBJ2-7	TGTGCCAGCAGTTCTACCGGGACAGGCTTCTACGAGCAGTACTTC	CASSSTGTGFYEQYF
few	TRBD1	TRBV7-9	TRBJ1-6	TGTGCCAGCAGCGCCCCGGGACAGGGGAATTCACCCCTCAACTTT	CASSAPGQGNSPLNF
many	TRBD1	TRBV5-6	TRBJ2-7	TGTGCCAGCAGCTTGGACCCGACAGGGACCTACGAGCAGTACTTC	CASSLDPTGTYEQYF
many	TRBD1	TRBV15	TRBJ2-7	TGTGCCACCAGCAGAGTCGCAGGGGGCTACGAGCAGTACTTC	CATSRVAGGYEQYF
many	-	TRBV29-1	TRBJ1-2	TGCAGCGTTGAACAGGGGTGGGTCAACGGCTACACCTTC	CSVEQGWVNGYTF
many	-	TRBV11-3	TRBJ2-7	TGTGCCAGCAGCCAAGGGGGTTTTGAGGAGCAGTACTTC	CASSQGGFEEQYF
many	-	TRBV5-1	TRBJ2-1	TGCGCCAGCACCAATGGGGCCGGGGGAAGGAACAAAGAGCAGTTCTTC	CASTNGAGGRNKEQFF
few	-	TRBV5-5	TRBJ2-2	TGTGCCAGCAGCTTGTGGGCCGGGGAGCTGTTTTTT	CASSLWAGELFF
many	-	TRBV11-2	TRBJ1-1	TGTGCCAGCAGCTTAGGAGGTCAAGGCCGCTACACTGAAGCTTTCTTT	CASSLGGQGRYTEAFF
many	-	TRBV9	TRBJ2-7	TGTGCCAGCAGCGCCCGGGACAAGCCTTCCTACGAGCAGTACTTC	CASSARDKPSYEQYF
many	-	TRBV5-5	TRBJ2-6	TGTGCCAGCAGCTTGTCCGTAGGGGCGGGGGCCAACGTCCTGACTTTC	CASSLSVGAGANVLTF
-	-	TRBV7-2	TRBJ1-1	TGTGCCAGCAGCTTAGCCGGGACAAACTATGAAGCTTTCTTT	CASSLAGTNYEAFF
many	-	TRBV20-1	TRBJ1-2	TGCAGTGCTACTAGGGAACTTCATGGCTACACCTTC	CSATRELHGYTF
many	TRBD1	TRBV7-9	TRBJ1-1	TGTGCCAGCAGCCTAAAATGGGGGGACAGGTTATTCGAAGCTTTCTTT	CASSLKWGDRLFEAFF
many	-	TRBV7-6	TRBJ1-4	TGTGCCAGCAGCTTGAGGGGGAGTAACGAAAAACTGTTTTTT	CASSLRGSNEKLFF
many	TRBD1	TRBV6-4	TRBJ1-2	TGTGCCAGCTGGACAGGGAACAACTATGGCTACACCTTC	CASWTGNNYGYTF
many	-	TRBV12-3/TRBV12-4	TRBJ2-1	TGTGCCAGCAGTTTATTAGAGAGAGGTGAGCAGTTCTTC	CASSLLERGEQFF
few	-	TRBV18	TRBJ2-7	TGTGCCAGCTCACCAGGGGCAGGGTGGGAGCAGTACTTC	CASSPGAGWEQYF
many	TRBD1	TRBV6-1	TRBJ1-5	TGTGCCAGCAGGACAGGGATTTCGGTGCCCCAGCATTTT	CASRTGISVPQHF
many	-	TRBV5-1	TRBJ2-7	TGCGCCAGCAGCTTGGCGGCGGGATTCTACGAGCAGTACTTC	CASSLAAGFYEQYF
many	-	TRBV6-6	TRBJ2-7	TGTGCCAGCCACGCCAGGAGCTACGAGCAGTACTTC	CASHARSYEQYF
many	TRBD1	TRBV10-3	TRBJ1-6	TGTGCCACCCGGGGACAGGATTCACCCCTCCACTTT	CATRGQDSPLHF
many	-	TRBV3-1	TRBJ2-1	TGTGCCAGCAGCCCCACGGTTAATGAGCAGTTCTTC	CASSPTVNEQFF
many	-	TRBV3-1	TRBJ2-1	TGTGCCAGCAGCCATCCGGGATCCGAGCGATACAATGAGCAGTTCTTC	CASSHPGSERYNEQFF
many	-	TRBV5-1	TRBJ1-1	TGCGCCAGCAGCTCTGGTTGGGGTGGCACTGAAGCTTTCTTT	CASSSGWGGTEAFF
many	-	TRBV12-3/TRBV12-4	TRBJ1-6	TGTGCCAGCAGTTGGGGCTGGGGAGGCTCACCCCTCCACTTT	CASSWGWGGSPLHF